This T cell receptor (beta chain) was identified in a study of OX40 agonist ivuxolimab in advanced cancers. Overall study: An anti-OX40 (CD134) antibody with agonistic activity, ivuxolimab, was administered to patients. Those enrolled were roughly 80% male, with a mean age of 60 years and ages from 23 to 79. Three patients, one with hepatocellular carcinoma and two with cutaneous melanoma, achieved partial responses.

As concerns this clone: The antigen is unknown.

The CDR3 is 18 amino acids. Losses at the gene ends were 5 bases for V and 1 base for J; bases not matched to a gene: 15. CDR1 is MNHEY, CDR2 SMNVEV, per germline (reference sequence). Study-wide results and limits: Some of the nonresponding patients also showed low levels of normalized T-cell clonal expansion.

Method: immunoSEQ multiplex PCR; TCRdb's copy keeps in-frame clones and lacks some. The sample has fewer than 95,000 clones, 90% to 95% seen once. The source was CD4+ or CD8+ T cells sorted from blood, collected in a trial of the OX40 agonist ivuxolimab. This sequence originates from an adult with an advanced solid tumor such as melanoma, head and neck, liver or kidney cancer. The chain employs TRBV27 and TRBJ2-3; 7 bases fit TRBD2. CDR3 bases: TGTGCCAGCAGTCCCCTCTTGGGGGAGGGAGCCCGCACAGATACGCAGTATTTT. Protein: CASSPLLGEGARTDTQYF.